One T cell receptor beta chain is described in this entry. Its antigen is unknown. This sample was included in a study of CD8+ T cells in alopecia areata. V shed 1 base and J shed 0 bases, with 6 bases lying between them. The CDR3 spans 14 residues. Germline CDR1 and CDR2: SGHTA and FQGNSA. Treatment noted: oral pan-JAK inhibitor, 5-10 mg twice daily. RNA extraction and reverse transcription yielded cDNA as sequencing template. The assay was immunoSEQ multiplex PCR, and TCRdb's table has in-frame clones only and misses some. The table shows under 350,000 clones, with 58% occurring only once. Study-wide results and caveats: During tofacitinib treatment, many expanded lesional clones remained in scalp and blood.

This clonotype was obtained from a human donor with alopecia areata. The material sequenced was CD4+ T cells sorted from blood, taken at week 24, from a patient treated with tofacitinib. This sequence joins TRBV7-2 and TRBJ2-5; D remains ambiguous. This chain's CDR3 is CASSLVGYQETQYF. The DNA for the CDR3 is TGTGCCAGCAGCTTAGTCGGGTACCAAGAGACCCAGTACTTC.